Each of the 26 T cell receptor beta chains below was sequenced from the same sample in a study of T cells in Graves' hyperthyroidism and ophthalmopathy. Regions amplified from RNA transcripts were the TCR beta CDR3 regions. HTBI primers were the set used in a first-round RT-PCR of the TCR CDR3. A single record per CDR3 protein comes from TCRdb applying MiXCR to the multiplex PCR reads. The repertoire includes approximately 740,000 distinct CDR3 sequences, 13% to 15% of them detected once, and roughly 10% sits in the top ten. Sequencing was carried out using blood. These receptors all come from a woman in her late teens or twenties with Graves' hyperthyroidism.

The chain joins TRBV2 to TRBJ1-6; D is perhaps TRBD1 (5 bases). Per the germline V gene, CDR1 is SNHLY and CDR2 is FYNNEI. The CDR3 runs to 13 residues. V was clipped by 6 bases and J by 10 bases, with 13 bases between them. The CDR3 protein is CASSWGVESPLHF. The CDR3 coding sequence is TGTGCCAGCAGCTGGGGGGTTGAATCACCCCTCCACTTT.

This clonotype was detected many times. This chain links TRBV7-2 with TRBJ2-5, with TRBD1 matching 8 bases. CDR3 size: 14 residues. Looked up from germline, CDR1 is SGHTA and CDR2 is FQGNSA. J lost 0 bases, V lost 5 bases, and 2 bases had no gene match. CDR3 residues: CASSQDRDQETQYF. DNA for the CDR3: TGTGCCAGCAGCCAGGACAGGGACCAAGAGACCCAGTACTTC.

This clonotype was seen a handful of times. The chain uses TRBV27 and TRBJ2-7, with 9 bases matching TRBD2. Looked up from germline, CDR1 is MNHEY and CDR2 is SMNVEV (reference sequence). The CDR3 consists of 14 residues. The ends lost 9 bases at V and 5 bases at J; junction bases unmatched: 11. CDR3 sequence: CASSTGTSLNEQYF. CDR3 coding DNA: TGTGCCAGTAGCACCGGGACTAGCCTCAACGAGCAGTACTTC.

This clonotype has a count of ten or more. This chain uses TRBV28 with TRBJ2-7; D is perhaps TRBD2 (5 bases). With 4 bases removed from V and 2 bases from J, the gap between germline ends came to 12 bases. The CDR3 runs 14 residues. Per germline, CDR1 MDHEN and CDR2 SYDVKM. For the CDR3, the DNA is TGTGCCAGCAGTTCGGGCGGAGGACCCTACGAGCAGTACTTC. Translated, it gives CASSSGGGPYEQYF.

The chain employs TRBV5-1 and TRBJ2-7; 7 bases map to TRBD1. Germline loops: CDR1 SGHRS, CDR2 YFSETQ. V shed 4 bases, J shed 2 bases, and the junction held 12 bases outside the gene matches. The length of the CDR3 is 16 residues. CDR3 in DNA: TGCGCCAGCAGCCTGGAGACAGGGAACCCTACCTACGAGCAGTACTTC. Protein product: CASSLETGNPTYEQYF.

Many counts were recorded for this clonotype. The rearrangement links TRBV3-1 to TRBJ2-1; D ambiguous. Germline V CDR1 and CDR2: LGHDT, YNNKEL (reference sequence). The CDR3 is 14 amino acids. V lost 2 bases to trimming and J lost 3 bases, with 8 bases between them. The CDR3 region has the DNA TGTGCCAGCAGCCAACGGTCTCGCTACAATGAGCAGTTCTTC. Its translation: CASSQRSRYNEQFF.

This clonotype was seen a handful of times. The rearrangement links TRBV20-1 to TRBJ2-7, with 8 bases aligning to TRBD1. V lost 0 bases and J lost 1; bases outside the gene matches: 2. This CDR3 contains 14 residues. CDR1 DFQATT and CDR2 SNEGSKA come from the germline V gene (reference sequence). CDR3 in amino acids: CSARDGDRSYEQYF. The CDR3 coding sequence is TGCAGTGCTAGAGACGGGGACAGGTCCTACGAGCAGTACTTC.

This clonotype was counted many times. The chain links TRBV7-8 to TRBJ2-1, with D possibly TRBD2 on 6 matching bases. Germline CDR1 is SGHVS and CDR2 is FQNEAQ. V was trimmed by 5 bases and J by 3 bases, leaving 20 bases between them. CDR3 length equals 17 residues. CDR3 region: CASSPDGVAAVYNEQFF. In DNA, the CDR3 is TGTGCCAGCAGCCCCGACGGGGTAGCGGCCGTCTACAATGAGCAGTTCTTC.

This clonotype appeared a few times. As DNA, the CDR3 is TGTGCCTGGAGTGTCTCTGGGACAGGGGTGAGGTACGAGCAGTACTTC. As protein: CAWSVSGTGVRYEQYF. The chain is built from TRBV30 and TRBJ2-7; 10 bases line up with TRBD1. The trim removed 0 bases at V and 4 bases at J, leaving 9 bases unmatched. CDR1 GTSNPN and CDR2 SVGIG come from the germline V gene (reference sequence). There are 16 residues in the CDR3.

J is TRBJ2-5 and V is TRBV6-5; maybe TRBD1 (8 bases). The CDR3 covers 15 residues. Germline assignment: CDR1 MNHEY and CDR2 SVGAGI. Trimming took off 4 bases at V and 1 base at J, with 13 bases between the two ends. In nucleotides, the CDR3 is TGTGCCAGCAGTTGGGGGGGACAGGTCCAAGAGACCCAGTACTTC. It yields the protein CASSWGGQVQETQYF.

This clonotype was seen many times. V gene TRBV27 combines with J gene TRBJ2-7; 13 nucleotides line up with TRBD2. This CDR3 spans 17 amino acids. Trimming cost V 6 bases and J 2 bases; bases outside gene matches: 10. Germline V gives CDR1 MNHEY, CDR2 SMNVEV (reference sequence). CDR3 in amino acids: CASRRTSGRRGAYEQYF. The CDR3 coding sequence is TGTGCCAGCAGAAGGACTAGCGGGAGACGAGGGGCCTACGAGCAGTACTTC.

This clonotype is a singleton in its sample. The rearrangement uses TRBV19 and TRBJ2-7; 14 positions match TRBD2. This CDR3 region has 16 residues. Trimming removed 5 bases from V and 5 bases from J; junction bases left unmatched: 8. Germline assignment: CDR1 LNHDA and CDR2 SQIVND (reference sequence). The CDR3 protein is CASSSRLAGGPNEQYF. CDR3 DNA sequence: TGTGCCAGTAGTTCTAGACTAGCGGGAGGGCCCAACGAGCAGTACTTC. The variable domain in full, completed from reference TRBV19 and TRBJ2-7, reads DGGITQSPKYLFRKEGQNVTLSCEQNLNHDAMYWYRQDPGQGLRLIYYSQIVNDFQKGDIAEGYSVSREKKESFPLTVTSAQKNPTAFYLCASSSRLAGGPNEQYFGPGTRLTVT.

This clonotype was observed many times. The genes are TRBV7-9 and TRBJ2-5; D not certain. From germline, CDR1 is SEHNR and CDR2 FQNEAQ (reference sequence). The CDR3 length is 20 residues. Trimming removed 3 bases from V and 5 bases from J, with 31 bases in between. CDR3 region: CASSFGRFDDSSYPKETQYF. The CDR3 DNA reads TGTGCCAGCAGCTTTGGACGGTTCGATGACTCCTCGTACCCAAAGGAGACCCAGTACTTC.

This clonotype was detected ten times or more. The V call is TRBV12-3 or TRBV12-4, the J call TRBJ2-1, with 8 bases lining up with TRBD1. CDR3 length: 15 residues. After removal of 5 bases from V and 5 bases from J, the junction contained 8 bases not matched to a gene. The CDR3 protein is CASSVRGRRNNEQFF. The CDR3 DNA is TGTGCCAGCAGTGTCAGGGGGCGTCGAAACAATGAGCAGTTCTTC.

This clonotype was recorded at least ten times. The rearrangement uses TRBV28 and TRBJ1-1; unclear D gene. The CDR3 covers 13 residues. From germline, CDR1 is MDHEN and CDR2 SYDVKM. With 3 bases removed from V and 3 bases from J, the gap between germline ends came to 8 bases. CDR3 sequence (DNA): TGTGCCAGCAGTTTTGGATTGCACACTGAAGCTTTCTTT. Protein product: CASSFGLHTEAFF.

This clonotype was seen a handful of times. In DNA form, the CDR3 reads TGTGCCAGCAGCGCTAACGGTTTGATAGGCGGCTACACCTTC. This translates into CASSANGLIGGYTF. V and J are TRBV7-2 and TRBJ1-2; D unclear. The CDR3 covers 14 residues. V dropped 5 bases and J dropped 8 bases, with 18 bases sitting between them. The germline gives CDR1 SGHTA, CDR2 FQGNSA.

On this clonotype: A much larger clone differs by one base, so this may be a read error. The chain is built from TRBV3-1 and TRBJ2-7; D remains ambiguous. The J call may be mistaken, given a closer DNA end match to TRBJ2-1. CDR1 and CDR2 from the germline V gene are LGHDT and YNNKEL (reference sequence). CDR3 length equals 13 residues. The CDR3 protein is CASSQDPIYEQFF. In DNA form, the CDR3 reads TGTGCCAGCAGCCAAGACCCAATCTACGAGCAGTTCTTC.

In this sample, this clonotype turned up many times. The chain couples TRBV2 to TRBJ1-1; D unclear. This CDR3 comprises 12 residues. CDR1 is SNHLY and CDR2 is FYNNEI in the germline V gene. The V and J ends lost 8 bases and 0 bases respectively, with 7 bases between them. This CDR3 is CASQRVNTEAFF. The CDR3, as DNA: TGTGCCAGCCAGAGGGTGAACACTGAAGCTTTCTTT.

This clonotype appeared many times. This CDR3 is CASTTSGISYEQYF. The CDR3 DNA reads as TGTGCCAGCACCACCAGCGGGATATCCTACGAGCAGTACTTC. The chain joins TRBV2 to TRBJ2-7, with 7 nucleotides matching TRBD2. Germline CDR1 is SNHLY and CDR2 is FYNNEI. J was trimmed by 1 base and V by 7 bases; bases with no gene match: 7. The CDR3 consists of 14 residues.

The CDR3 region is CASSQDVGESSYEQYF. In DNA, the CDR3 is TGCGCCAGCAGCCAAGATGTAGGGGAGAGCTCCTACGAGCAGTACTTC. The chain employs TRBV4-3 and TRBJ2-7, with D perhaps matching TRBD1 or TRBD2 (5 bases each). The CDR3 loop spans 16 amino acids. V gave up 0 bases and J gave up 0 bases, with 12 bases separating them. Germline V gene lookup returns CDR1 LGHNA and CDR2 YSLEER.

The CDR3 nucleotides are TGCAGTGCTCACCCAGCTAGCGGGGTAACTTACGAGCAGTACTTC. It specifies CSAHPASGVTYEQYF. The chain combines TRBV20-1 with TRBJ2-7, with TRBD2 identical over 9 bases. Trimming took 5 bases from V and 4 from J; bases not matched to a gene: 12. Per germline, CDR1 DFQATT and CDR2 SNEGSKA (reference sequence). This CDR3 is built from 15 residues.

This clonotype was detected many times. The chain couples TRBV10-3 to TRBJ2-1; 8 nucleotides match TRBD2. Per the germline V gene, CDR1 is ENHRY and CDR2 is SYGVKD. The CDR3 totals 20 residues. J lost 0 bases, V lost 8 bases, and 21 bases had no gene match. CDR3 in amino acids: CAIQKEVGREVRTSYNEQFF. In DNA form, the CDR3 reads TGTGCCATCCAAAAGGAAGTAGGGCGGGAGGTCAGAACCTCCTACAATGAGCAGTTCTTC.

This chain joins TRBV3-1 and TRBJ1-5, with TRBD1 matching 9 bases. J lost 11 bases, V lost 1 base, and 15 bases had no gene match. The CDR3 has 17 amino acids. CDR1 is LGHDT, CDR2 YNNKEL, per germline (reference sequence). The CDR3 nucleotides are TGTGCCAGCAGCCAAGCGGCCTCGGGACAGGGACGAGGGGCCCAGCATTTT. Translation: CASSQAASGQGRGAQHF.

This clonotype appeared many times. The rearrangement uses TRBV27 and TRBJ1-2; no firm D call. The germline CDR1 and CDR2 sequences are MNHEY and SMNVEV (reference sequence). The CDR3 is 13 residues long. The V end lost 4 bases, the J end lost 5 bases, and 11 bases lay between the germline ends. The CDR3 region is CASSWGPGYGYTF. The CDR3 DNA reads TGTGCCAGCAGTTGGGGTCCCGGTTATGGCTACACCTTC.

This clonotype has at least ten counts. The V call is TRBV7-8, the J call TRBJ2-5; 14 nucleotides match TRBD2. Trimming took 5 bases from V and 7 from J; bases not matched to a gene: 6. The germline V gene has CDR1 SGHVS and CDR2 FQNEAQ. The CDR3 consists of 15 residues. CDR3 sequence: CASSPRLAGGGTQYF. CDR3 nucleotide sequence: TGTGCCAGCAGCCCAAGACTAGCGGGAGGGGGGACCCAGTACTTC.

Ten or more counts support this clonotype. The CDR3 sequence is CSVVASGRILDTQYF. In DNA, the CDR3 is TGCAGCGTTGTGGCTAGCGGGAGGATTTTAGATACGCAGTATTTT. The genes are TRBV29-1 and TRBJ2-3, with TRBD2 matching over 11 bases. The CDR3 extends over 15 amino acids. The germline gives CDR1 SQVTM, CDR2 ANQGSEA. The trim removed 4 bases at V and 5 bases at J, leaving 8 bases unmatched.